The rows below give T cell receptor beta chains drawn from one sample of a study of blood T cell repertoires in COVID-19. Profiled with immunoSEQ multiplex PCR; TCRdb holds only in-frame clones, not every one. The sample includes some 150,000 clones, around four fifths of them seen just once. Input material: peripheral blood. Receptor source: a human donor in a cohort sampled during active COVID-19. The CDR3 runs from the conserved cysteine through the conserved F or W. Each record gives: V gene, clone size, CDR3 length, J gene, D gene, CDR3 DNA, CDR3 protein. D genes are given only for firm matches. Size is omitted from some rows. Given values are once, few, many or a class for expanded clones.

TRBV4-1	NA	16	TRBJ1-4	NA	TGCGCCAGCAGCCAAGACGGGGCCCGCGGGAGTGAAAAACTGTTTTTT	CASSQDGARGSEKLFF
TRBV6-2/TRBV6-3	NA	19	TRBJ2-1	TRBD1	TGTGCCAGCAGTCCCACCGATACAGGGGGCGGTAGCTCCTACAATGAGCAGTTCTTC	CASSPTDTGGGSSYNEQFF
TRBV9	NA	17	TRBJ2-2	TRBD2	TGTGCCAGCAGCGCTATAGCGGGAGCCGGGGGCACCGGGGAGCTGTTTTTT	CASSAIAGAGGTGELFF
TRBV5-4	once	15	TRBJ2-6	TRBD2	TGTGCCGGAGAAAAAGCGGGAGCTGGGGCCAACGTCCTGACTTTC	CAGEKAGAGANVLTF
TRBV15	NA	14	TRBJ1-5	NA	TGTGCCACCAGCTTCGGGGGGGCAGGGCAGCCCCAGCATTTT	CATSFGGAGQPQHF
TRBV7-9	NA	13	TRBJ1-4	TRBD1	TGTGCCAGCAGCTCAGGGGGCTGGGAAAAACTGTTTTTT	CASSSGGWEKLFF
TRBV18	NA	14	TRBJ2-1	NA	TGTGCCAGCTCACCAACACGGGACTCAAATGAGCAGTTCTTC	CASSPTRDSNEQFF
TRBV19	few	16	TRBJ2-5	TRBD1	TGTGCCAGTAGTATCTCGCCGGGACAGCTAAAAGAGACCCAGTACTTC	CASSISPGQLKETQYF
TRBV6-5	few	14	TRBJ1-2	TRBD1	TGTGCCAGCAGACTGACAGGGGGGGATGGTGGCTACACCTTC	CASRLTGGDGGYTF
TRBV5-6	once	16	TRBJ1-5	NA	TGTGCCAGCAGCTTGGCCTCGGCGGCTGGCAATCAGCCCCAGCATTTT	CASSLASAAGNQPQHF
TRBV14	NA	20	TRBJ2-3	TRBD2	TGTGCCAGCAGCCAGAGGACCGGGACTAGCGGGAGCCTTAGCACAGATACGCAGTATTTT	CASSQRTGTSGSLSTDTQYF
TRBV19	NA	11	TRBJ1-1	NA	TGTGCCAGTAGGACAGTCACTGAAGCTTTCTTT	CASRTVTEAFF
TRBV6-6	NA	14	TRBJ2-7	TRBD1	TGTGCCAGCAGGGGGACAGGGAGCTCCTACGAGCAGTACTTC	CASRGTGSSYEQYF
TRBV30	NA	15	TRBJ1-4	NA	TGTGCCTGGAGTCTTCCCGTCTTGCCGGGTGAAAAACTGTTTTTT	CAWSLPVLPGEKLFF
TRBV2	few	16	TRBJ1-5	NA	TGTGCCAGCAGTGGGTCAGAGACAGTAGTTTATCAGCCCCAGCATTTT	CASSGSETVVYQPQHF
TRBV10-2	many	18	TRBJ1-2	NA	TGCGCCAGCAGTGAGTCGGGGGGGTCCCCGCGATCTAACTATGGCTACACCTTC	CASSESGGSPRSNYGYTF
TRBV15	NA	15	TRBJ2-5	NA	TGTGCCACCAGCAGAGTGGGACATACTCAAGAGACCCAGTACTTC	CATSRVGHTQETQYF
TRBV24-1	NA	16	TRBJ2-1	NA	TGTGCCACCAGTGATTTAAGCACCCCTTCCTACAATGAGCAGTTCTTC	CATSDLSTPSYNEQFF
TRBV3-1/TRBV3-2	NA	14	TRBJ2-4	NA	TGTGCCAGCAGCCAGACAGTAGCCAAAAACATTCAGTACTTC	CASSQTVAKNIQYF
TRBV5-1	once	15	TRBJ2-2	TRBD1	TGCGCCAGCAGCTTGAGGGACAGCAACACCGGGGAGCTGTTTTTT	CASSLRDSNTGELFF
TRBV9	NA	13	TRBJ2-7	NA	TGTGCCAGCAGCGTTAGTCCCCCCTACGAGCAGTACTTC	CASSVSPPYEQYF
TRBV6-5	NA	15	TRBJ2-5	TRBD2	TGTGCCAGCACCCCCGGGGGGGCTGAGGAAGAGACCCAGTACTTC	CASTPGGAEEETQYF
TRBV18	NA	14	TRBJ2-5	NA	TGTGCCAGCTCACCTGGACAGAGACAAGAGACCCAGTACTTC	CASSPGQRQETQYF
TRBV7-3	NA	15	TRBJ1-1	NA	TGTGCCAGCAGCTCCTCGCCAGGGTCGGAGACTGAAGCTTTCTTT	CASSSSPGSETEAFF
TRBV10-3	NA	14	TRBJ1-2	TRBD1	TGTGCCATCAGTGACGGACAGGGTATCTATGGCTACACCTTC	CAISDGQGIYGYTF